This TCR beta chain was documented in a study of T cell responses to AZD1222 COVID-19 vaccine. The table came from immunoSEQ multiplex PCR; TCRdb's copy has only in-frame clones and leaves some out. This sample has around 190,000 clones, with roughly 92% found just once. This sample comprised peripheral blood, obtained on day 0 of AZD1222 vaccination. The clonotype originates from an adult in good health.

In DNA, the CDR3 is TGTGCCAGTAGTATCGCGCCGGACCTCGGGGAGCAGTACTTC. It encodes CASSIAPDLGEQYF. V is TRBV19 and J is TRBJ2-7; D unresolved. The CDR3 is 14 residues long. Germline V gives CDR1 LNHDA, CDR2 SQIVND (reference sequence). Trimming took off 3 bases at V and 7 bases at J, with 16 bases between the two ends.